The clone carrying this T cell receptor beta chain occurred many times. The antigen remains undetermined. This record belongs to a study of CD8 T cells in ankylosing spondylitis. Study-wide points: Characteristic, it appeared, of ankylosing spondylitis blood was a TCR beta motif of eight highly homologous variants. In peripheral blood, disease-linked CD8+ clones occurred at relatively low frequencies. The clones that were linked to disease were reported to be significantly enriched in matched synovial fluid samples from ankylosing spondylitis patients. Earlier literature documents some of the motif variants in reactive arthritis synovial fluid and blood.

Germline lookup yields CDR1 SGHTA and CDR2 FQGNSA. The CDR3 runs to 14 residues. V lost 0 bases to trimming and J lost 2 bases, with 7 bases between them. TCRdb processed the 5' RACE reads anew with MiXCR; each CDR3 protein has one entry. The sample yields 150,000 to 200,000 distinct CDR3 sequences, around a third seen once. The specimen sequenced was synovial fluid, either unsorted or a sorted T cell fraction (not recorded which). The sequence came from a male donor with ankylosing spondylitis. This sequence joins TRBV7-2 and TRBJ2-5, with D unclear. The CDR3: CASSLAPTQETQYF. The CDR3 nucleotides read TGTGCCAGCAGCTTAGCGCCCACTCAAGAGACCCAGTACTTC.